The rows below give T cell receptor beta chains drawn from one sample of a study of Graves' ophthalmopathy and Graves' hyperthyroidism. TCRdb analysed the multiplex PCR reads with MiXCR anew, one entry per CDR3 protein. The data contain fewer than 600,000 distinct CDR3 sequences, approximately 15% of them singletons. The sample comprised blood. These TCRs come from a woman aged 30 to 39 with Graves' ophthalmopathy. Both conserved end residues are trimmed from each CDR3. Some rows have no size entry. The others give once, few or many, or a class for an expanded clone.

clone size	V gene	CDR3 protein
many	TRBV6-5	ASSFHQWSGELF
many	TRBV7-8	ASSPRKDSGTQY
many	TRBV28	ASSSTGQTLLGSPLH
many	TRBV29-1	SVVDRTSSYEQY
many	TRBV6-1	ASSGAAGGRELF
many	TRBV20-1	SARRAEDGGYT
many	TRBV20-1	SAMAGVVKNNSPLH
many	TRBV7-2	ASSHPQGGQETQY
many	TRBV27	ASMLGLGENTEAF
NA	TRBV6-2/TRBV6-3	ASRRGSTNTEAF
many	TRBV7-9	ASSLVPDGGRNEQY
few	TRBV12-3/TRBV12-4	ASTEGQEQF
NA	TRBV30	AWTSGNTEAF
few	TRBV25-1	ASSEEGQGAEEQY
few	TRBV18	ASSTRPDRGTEAF
NA	TRBV30	AWSYGAGARYEQY
many	TRBV12-3/TRBV12-4	ASSLEGHRITEAF
many	TRBV28	ASSLVAGAIDEAF
once	TRBV30	AWRTSVSYEQY
many	TRBV7-2	ASSLFGGSQETQY
many	TRBV19	ASSAGVYGYT
many	TRBV12-3/TRBV12-4	ASSFRASETQY
many	TRBV7-9	ASSSQGSGTEAF
many	TRBV20-1	SASGRFGGSSYEQY
many	TRBV6-5	ASIGDRAKAF
many	TRBV29-1	SVGLAGNGEQY
many	TRBV20-1	SAISDYEQY
many	TRBV28	ASRQLGNQPQH
few	TRBV20-1	SARSYAAVHMNTEAF
many	TRBV6-1	ASSEGRYSNQPQH
NA	TRBV5-1	ASLPGTANTGEPF
many	TRBV28	ASSETYTGELF
many	TRBV7-3	ASSLRMDGSYEQY
many	TRBV20-1	SAIGQGKDQPQH
many	TRBV20-1	SARDFGSLRPQH
many	TRBV20-1	SAPPGVNSPLH
many	TRBV30	AWSVRLQLNTGELF
few	TRBV30	AWSDLGTAQNTGELC
many	TRBV12-3/TRBV12-4	ASSLREGTEAF
many	TRBV28	ASRHIRTGGFHEQY
many	TRBV20-1	SAQRDGSNQPQH
many	TRBV12-3/TRBV12-4	ASSFGGYEQY
many	TRBV6-1	ASRAGGLYEQY
many	TRBV24-1	ATNPRRDSPLH
NA	TRBV9	TSSVESNTEAF
many	TRBV10-3	AISGTLNQPQH